Listed below are T cell receptor beta chains from one sample, sequenced in a study of cytomegalovirus exposure and HLA in healthy donors. The method was immunoSEQ multiplex PCR; TCRdb's version includes in-frame clones alone and lacks a portion of them. The sample lists fewer than 150,000 clones; 88% were seen once. The specimen was PBMCs. Receptor source: a man aged 18 to 29 in good health and CMV-seropositive. The CDR3 runs from the conserved cysteine through the conserved F or W. The D gene is left open where the match is weak. Not every row has a clone size; where given, it reads once, few, many or a size class.

abundance	d_gene	j_gene	v_gene	CDR3nt	CDR3aa
once	.	TRBJ1-3	TRBV28	TGTGCCAGCAGTGGACCGGGACTTCTGGCAAACACCATATATTTT	CASSGPGLLANTIYF
.	TRBD1	TRBJ1-5	TRBV19	TGTGCCAGTAGTATAGGGCAGGGGGTCGTAAATCAGCCCCAGCATTTT	CASSIGQGVVNQPQHF
.	.	TRBJ2-7	TRBV7-9	TGTGCCAGCAGCCCCGGACAGACTATTGATTACGAGCAGTACTTC	CASSPGQTIDYEQYF
.	.	TRBJ1-6	TRBV4-3	TGCGCCAGCAGCCAAGATTGGCAGGGGTCCTCACCCCTCCACTTT	CASSQDWQGSSPLHF
.	.	TRBJ1-1	TRBV2	TGTGCCAGCAGAGGACTCCTGAACACTGAAGCTTTCTTT	CASRGLLNTEAFF
few	.	TRBJ1-6	TRBV2	TGTGCCAGCAGGGGGGGTTACTATAATTCACCCCTCCACTTT	CASRGGYYNSPLHF
.	TRBD1	TRBJ1-2	TRBV5-1	TGCGCCAGCAGCTCCGGACAGGGCGATGGCTACACCTTC	CASSSGQGDGYTF
.	.	TRBJ1-6	TRBV5-1	TGCGCCAGCAGCTTCCGAGGTATTGACGATTCACCCCTCCACTTT	CASSFRGIDDSPLHF
once	TRBD1	TRBJ1-2	TRBV5-4	TGTGCCAGCAGCTTGGGGGGACAGGGAGATGGCTACACCTTC	CASSLGGQGDGYTF
.	.	TRBJ1-2	TRBV2	TGTGCCAGCAGTGAAGACAGGGAGGGCTATGGCTACACCTTC	CASSEDREGYGYTF
.	.	TRBJ1-5	TRBV13	TGTGCCAGCAGCCTAGGTAGGGGATACAATCAGCCCCAGCATTTT	CASSLGRGYNQPQHF
.	TRBD1	TRBJ1-5	TRBV19	TGTGCCACCGCGGACAGGGCCCTTCTGAATCAGCCCCAGCATTTT	CATADRALLNQPQHF
.	.	TRBJ1-1	TRBV25-1	TGTGCCAGCAGTGAAGTGGACAGCAGCACTGAAGCTTTCTTT	CASSEVDSSTEAFF
.	TRBD1	TRBJ2-7	TRBV2	TGTGCCAGCAGTGAAAGGGGACAGGGCTACGAGCAGTACTTC	CASSERGQGYEQYF
.	TRBD1	TRBJ2-7	TRBV6-5	TGTGCCAGCAGTTACTCGGCAGGGGGCAACGAGCAGTACTTC	CASSYSAGGNEQYF
few	TRBD1	TRBJ1-2	TRBV6-4	TGTGCCAGCAGGCCGACAACAGGGGGCGGCTACACCTTC	CASRPTTGGGYTF
.	.	TRBJ2-5	TRBV7-9	TGTGCCAGCTCAAGGGGGGGTTCAGAGACCCAGTACTTC	CASSRGGSETQYF
.	.	TRBJ2-1	TRBV18	TGTGCCAGCTCACCTCCGGACAGTTTCAATGAGCAGTTCTTC	CASSPPDSFNEQFF
once	.	TRBJ1-6	TRBV28	TGTGCCAGCACCCCTCTTAGGGGGGGCGTACATTCACCCCTCCACTTT	CASTPLRGGVHSPLHF
.	.	TRBJ2-7	TRBV29-1	TGCAGCGTTGTGGGGGACTCCTCCTACGAGCAGTACTTC	CSVVGDSSYEQYF
once	.	TRBJ2-3	TRBV6-4	TGTGCCAGCAGCTTCAGTGGGACATTAATCAGCACAGATACGCAGTATTTT	CASSFSGTLISTDTQYF
.	TRBD1	TRBJ1-2	TRBV6-4	TGTGCCAGCAGCGCGGACTTTACCGGGACAGAAGGCTACACCTTC	CASSADFTGTEGYTF
once	.	TRBJ1-1	TRBV10-3	TGTGCCATCAGCCCAGTGGGGCGGATACAGAACACTGAAGCTTTCTTT	CAISPVGRIQNTEAFF
.	.	TRBJ1-3	TRBV2	TGTGCCAGCAGGATAACTGATGTCTCTGGAAACACCATATATTTT	CASRITDVSGNTIYF
few	TRBD1	TRBJ1-5	TRBV2	TGTGCCAGCAGGGGGACAGGTGATCAGCCCCAGCATTTT	CASRGTGDQPQHF
once	.	TRBJ2-1	TRBV7-2	TGTGCCAGCAGCTTAGGAGTTACGAATGAGCAGTTCTTC	CASSLGVTNEQFF
.	.	TRBJ1-1	TRBV4-1	TGCGCCAGCAGCCAAGAGTTCGGCAGGGGCACTGAAGCTTTCTTT	CASSQEFGRGTEAFF
once	TRBD1	TRBJ1-3	TRBV6-5	TGTGCCAGCAGTTACTCAGAGGGGGCGTCTGGAAACACCATATATTTT	CASSYSEGASGNTIYF
.	.	TRBJ1-5	TRBV4-1	TGCGCCAGCAGCCAAGAAGCAGGGGATGTCTATTTCGGCAATCAGCCCCAGCATTTT	CASSQEAGDVYFGNQPQHF
.	TRBD1	TRBJ2-5	TRBV5-8	TGTGCCAGCAGCTTGAGTGGTCCAGGGGGTGGGACCCAGTACTTC	CASSLSGPGGGTQYF
.	.	TRBJ2-7	TRBV2	TGTGCCAGCAGTGAAGCCGGTAGGGGAGGCGAGCAGTACTTC	CASSEAGRGGEQYF
few	.	TRBJ1-6	TRBV5-6	TGTGCCAGCAGCTTGGGGACAAGTAATTCACCCCTCCACTTT	CASSLGTSNSPLHF
few	.	TRBJ1-2	TRBV29-1	TGCAGCGTTGAAGCCATACTTGATAAAGGCTACACCTTC	CSVEAILDKGYTF
.	.	TRBJ2-1	TRBV6-6	TGTGCCAGCTCTAGATGGCTGGGGGCGGACAATGAGCAGTTCTTC	CASSRWLGADNEQFF
.	TRBD2	TRBJ2-5	TRBV30	TGTGCCTGGAGTGAGGAAGAAGCGGGGGACCAAGAGACCCAGTACTTC	CAWSEEEAGDQETQYF
.	.	TRBJ1-6	TRBV18	TGTGCCAGCTCAGGGCGGACATTAGATTCACCCCTCCACTTT	CASSGRTLDSPLHF
.	TRBD2	TRBJ2-7	TRBV18	TGTGCCAGCTCACCAGTAACTAGCGGGGTTAGCGAGCAGTACTTC	CASSPVTSGVSEQYF
.	.	TRBJ1-4	TRBV11-2	TGTGCCAGCAGCTTAGATAGACTTAATGAAAAACTGTTTTTT	CASSLDRLNEKLFF
.	TRBD1	TRBJ2-7	TRBV27	TGTGCCAGCAGTCCTGGGACAGGGGGATACGAGCAGTACTTC	CASSPGTGGYEQYF
.	.	TRBJ1-2	TRBV5-4	TGTGCCAGCAGCTTGATCGGGTTCGAGTATGGCTACACCTTC	CASSLIGFEYGYTF
.	TRBD2	TRBJ2-3	TRBV7-2	TGTGCCAGCAGCCTCTTTCTAGCGGGGGGTATGGATACGCAGTATTTT	CASSLFLAGGMDTQYF
.	TRBD2	TRBJ2-5	TRBV2	TGTGCCAGCAACGAAGCGGGGGCCCAAGAGACCCAGTACTTC	CASNEAGAQETQYF
.	TRBD1	TRBJ2-7	TRBV7-6	TGTGCCAGCAGCTTAGCCCCGTCTGGGACAGGATTCCCTTACGAGCAGTACTTC	CASSLAPSGTGFPYEQYF
.	.	TRBJ2-3	TRBV6-1	TGTGCCAGCAGTGAGCAGGGTGGGTTAGATACGCAGTATTTT	CASSEQGGLDTQYF
.	.	TRBJ1-2	TRBV14	TGTGCCAGCAGCCAAGTGGGGGCAGGGCGAGGCTACACCTTC	CASSQVGAGRGYTF
.	TRBD2	TRBJ2-5	TRBV5-1	TGCGCCAGCAGCTGGACTAGCGAGGTTAGAGAGACCCAGTACTTC	CASSWTSEVRETQYF
few	.	TRBJ2-7	TRBV9	TGTGCCAGCAGCCCCGGACAGATACCCTACGAGCAGTACTTC	CASSPGQIPYEQYF
.	.	TRBJ1-1	TRBV11-2	TGTGCCAGCAGCCAAGTCACATCAGGGATCACTGAAGCTTTCTTT	CASSQVTSGITEAFF
.	.	TRBJ1-5	TRBV10-2	TGCGCCAGCAGAGTTACAGGGAATAGCACTCAGCCCCAGCATTTT	CASRVTGNSTQPQHF
.	.	TRBJ2-1	TRBV6-6	TGTGCCACGCGATGGACAGCGGAGATCTACAATGAGCAGTTCTTC	CATRWTAEIYNEQFF
.	TRBD1	TRBJ1-6	TRBV5-1	TGCGCCAGCAGCCTCGGAGGGACAGCCCAAAATTCACCCCTCCACTTT	CASSLGGTAQNSPLHF
.	TRBD1	TRBJ1-5	TRBV4-1	TGCGCCAGCAGCCAAGTCGGGACAGCCTTCCAGCCCCAGCATTTT	CASSQVGTAFQPQHF
.	TRBD1	TRBJ2-2	TRBV30	TGTGCCTGGAGTGCGGGCAGGGGGTTGGGGGCCGGGGAGCTGTTTTTT	CAWSAGRGLGAGELFF
.	.	TRBJ1-2	TRBV12-2	TGTGCAAGTCGCCCCCCTCCTGACGATACAGGAGGCTACACCTTC	CASRPPPDDTGGYTF